These 5 T cell receptor beta chains were all obtained from the same sample, sequenced in a study of cytomegalovirus exposure and HLA in healthy donors. With 60 Vbeta and 13 Jbeta primers, the PCR was carried out. Repertoires were generated with immunoSEQ multiplex PCR, while TCRdb's copy carries only in-frame clones and drops some. The table includes about 100,000 clones, around 9.1% detected once. Sequencing was carried out using PBMCs. The source is a man in his forties in good health and CMV-seropositive.

The chain joins TRBV15 to TRBJ2-5; D perhaps matches TRBD2 (6 bases). Germline V gene sequence: CDR1 LNHNV, CDR2 YYDKDF (reference sequence). The CDR3 totals 15 residues. V gave up 3 bases and J gave up 7 bases, with 18 bases separating them. The CDR3: CATSSAGLGISTQYF. For the CDR3, the DNA is TGTGCCACCAGCAGTGCGGGACTCGGCATTTCGACCCAGTACTTC.

The gene calls are TRBV5-4 and TRBJ2-7; 12 bases fit TRBD1. V was clipped by 4 bases and J by 2 bases; unmatched bases: 10. This CDR3 is built from 17 residues. CDR1 is SGHNT and CDR2 is YYREEE in the germline V gene (reference sequence). CDR3 coding DNA: TGTGCCAGCAGCCCGGGGACAGGGGGCGATCCAACCTACGAGCAGTACTTC. Translating it yields CASSPGTGGDPTYEQYF.

This clone was counted a few times. The CDR3 nucleotides are TGTGCCAGTAGTATAGGCCAGGGAGGAACTGAAGCTTTCTTT. The encoded protein is CASSIGQGGTEAFF. This chain uses TRBV19 with TRBJ1-1; the D gene is possibly TRBD1 (5 bases). Germline lookup yields CDR1 LNHDA and CDR2 SQIVND (reference sequence). The CDR3 spans 14 residues. V lost 1 base, J lost 5 bases, and 11 bases lay in between.

This chain connects TRBV19 to TRBJ1-5; TRBD1 agrees at 7 bases. V shed 4 bases, J shed 2 bases, and the junction held 8 bases outside the gene matches. This CDR3 has 16 residues. Germline CDR1 is LNHDA and CDR2 is SQIVND (reference sequence). The DNA for the CDR3 is TGTGCCAGTAGTAGGGACAGCACTTTGGGCAATCAGCCCCAGCATTTT. Translated, it gives CASSRDSTLGNQPQHF. Together with reference TRBV19 and TRBJ1-5, the CDR3 gives the full variable domain: DGGITQSPKYLFRKEGQNVTLSCEQNLNHDAMYWYRQDPGQGLRLIYYSQIVNDFQKGDIAEGYSVSREKKESFPLTVTSAQKNPTAFYLCASSRDSTLGNQPQHFGDGTRLSIL.

The V call is TRBV4-1, the J call TRBJ2-1; 9 bases line up with TRBD2. V trimming: 9 bases; J trimming: 4 bases; junction bases outside the gene matches: 10. This CDR3 has 15 residues. CDR1 is MGHRA and CDR2 is YSYEKL in the germline V gene. The CDR3 here is CASSPGLAAYNEQFF. The CDR3 DNA reads TGCGCCAGTTCCCCGGGACTAGCAGCGTACAATGAGCAGTTCTTC.